Included here is one T cell receptor (beta chain) sequence, with context. This entry is derived from a study of blood T cell repertoires in COVID-19. Turning to the study itself: COVID-19 samples collected from the United States, Italy and Spain covered acute and convalescent phases.

Study members were between about 18 and 100 years old and lived in 25 or so US regions. The germline gives CDR1 MGHDK, CDR2 SYGVNS. The CDR3 has 16 residues. Germline trimming cut 1 base from V and 6 bases from J; bases unmatched to any gene: 10. Generated by immunoSEQ multiplex PCR, the TCRdb table keeps only in-frame clones and is missing some. The sample shows about 240,000 clones, around nine tenths of them seen only once. Material: PBMCs or T cells enriched from blood (not recorded which). The chain links TRBV25-1 to TRBJ1-2, with TRBD1 matching over 8 bases. This sequence was found in a woman aged 25 to 39 who had recovered from COVID-19. The CDR3 protein is CASSEFGGRGLNGYTF. In DNA form, the CDR3 reads TGTGCCAGCAGTGAATTCGGGGGCAGGGGGCTGAATGGCTACACCTTC.